What follows is one TCR beta chain and its context. What it recognizes is unknown. This CDR3 has 16 residues. In germline, CDR1 is MNHEY, CDR2 SMNVEV (reference sequence). Trimming took off 5 bases at V and 0 bases at J, with 14 bases between the two ends. The sample is drawn from a study of T cell responses to AZD1222 COVID-19 vaccine. Study-level results: Increases in Spike-specific TCR breadth and depth were seen after two AZD1222 doses.

Produced via immunoSEQ multiplex PCR; TCRdb's table is partial and in-frame only. The table lists about 180,000 clones, over 80% of them singletons. This sequence was found in an adult in good health. The chain is built from TRBV27 and TRBJ2-4, with D maybe TRBD2 (5 bases). The sample in question was peripheral blood, obtained on day 0 of AZD1222 vaccination. The chain's CDR3 is CASSPLGELAKNIQYF. The CDR3 coding sequence is TGTGCCAGCAGTCCCCTCGGGGAGCTAGCCAAAAACATTCAGTACTTC.